Reported below is one T cell receptor beta chain. Its cognate antigen is unknown. The data derive from a study of CD8+ T cells in alopecia areata. Investigators isolated RNA and reverse transcribed it into cDNA to act as the sequencing template. Assay used: immunoSEQ multiplex PCR; TCRdb lists only in-frame clones, some missing. The repertoire holds fewer than 150,000 clones, with about two fifths as singletons. Between the trimmed V and J ends, which lost 3 bases and 8 bases, there was a span of 13 bases. Germline V gene data show CDR1 as LNHDA and CDR2 as SQIVND (reference sequence). The CDR3 has 13 residues. Study-wide results and limits: Tissue-resident alphabeta T cells belonging to normal skin likewise get sequenced within scalp specimens.

Peripheral blood and lesional scalp punch biopsies were taken from alopecia areata patients. The material sequenced was CD4+ T cells sorted from blood. The receptor comes from a human donor with alopecia areata. The J gene is TRBJ1-2, the V gene TRBV19, with a possible D match to TRBD1 (6 bases). CDR3 nucleotides: TGTGCCAGTAGTATGTCACAGGGCAGCGGCTACACCTTC. Protein product: CASSMSQGSGYTF.